This entry concerns a single TCR beta chain. Its antigen is currently not known. There are no base qualities to consult, and no much larger clone falls within one base. Taken from the germline V gene, the CDR1 and CDR2 loops are SGHVS and FQNEAQ. The CDR3 measures 13 amino acids from cysteine to phenylalanine. Solely the CDR3 DNA is kept, with 39 bases framed from the first base. V and J are trimmed by 5 bases and 6 bases, and the gene matches miss 7 bases of the junction. For sequencing of the TCRbeta CDR3 region, genomic DNA was extracted from the sorted cells. The immunoSEQ Assay was used for sequencing of TCRbeta CDR3 regions. TCRdb holds this immuneACCESS table with in-frame rearrangements only. Some clones are missing; in checked studies, unresolved V genes explain under half, and the rest has no known cause. Present in this sample are over 20,000 clones, just under 85% of which were seen just once. Less than 65% of the sample goes to the ten largest clones.

This record belongs to a study of OX40 agonist ivuxolimab in advanced cancers. Background on the whole study: Ivuxolimab was an agonistic, fully human IgG2 monoclonal antibody directed against OX40 (CD134), a costimulatory receptor. Intravenous ivuxolimab was administered to patients every 2 weeks at six dose levels: 0.01, 0.1, 0.3, 1.5, 3 and 10 mg/kg. Of the roughly 53 patients in dose escalation, around 19 had hepatocellular carcinoma, some 15 had melanoma, 9 had renal cell carcinoma and 9 had head and neck cancer. In the dose-escalation cohort, 70% to 90% of patients were male, and the mean age was around 65 years with a range of roughly 20 to 85. Prior anti-PD-1, anti-PD-L1 or anti-CTLA-4 therapy was permitted, and approximately 40% of dose-escalation patients had received checkpoint inhibitors. Partial responses occurred in three dose-escalation patients, of whom one had hepatocellular carcinoma and two had cutaneous melanoma. The point of sequencing TCRbeta in the periphery was to test whether ivuxolimab changed TCR sequence diversity and drove clonal T-cell expansion. The paper describes the monotherapy dose-escalation part (N ≈ 51 patients) of the phase I trial of ivuxolimab. Study-level results and caveats: In the 0.1-3.0 mg/kg groups, partial responders were among the patients with the lowest normalized peripheral clonal expansion, particularly in CD8+ T cells. Which antigens the clonally expanded peripheral T cells were specific for was not determined. Low levels of normalized T-cell clonal expansion were also shown by some nonresponding patients. Clonal expansion of both CD4+ and CD8+ blood T cells was observed from baseline to week 6 at doses 0.1 to 3.0 mg/kg. After ivuxolimab, more expanded clones were found on average in CD8+ T cells than in CD4+ T cells.

Patients with a history of autoimmune disease or receiving systemic immunosuppression were excluded from the trial. Peripheral blood for TCR sequencing was collected from all dose cohorts at baseline, on cycle 4 day 1, and on cycle 7 day 1. Samples came from an open-label, multicenter, first-in-human phase I dose-escalation trial of ivuxolimab. The trial enrolled adults with locally advanced or metastatic head and neck squamous cell, hepatocellular, melanoma or renal cell carcinoma. Before TCR sequencing, CD4+ and CD8+ T cells were separately sorted from peripheral blood. The sequence is built from TRBV7-8 and TRBJ2-7, and 7 junction bases match TRBD2. The specimen was CD4+ or CD8+ T cells sorted from blood, collected in a trial of the OX40 agonist ivuxolimab. This receptor was identified in an adult with an advanced solid tumor such as melanoma, head and neck, liver or kidney cancer. The CDR3 reads CASSQGRAGEQYF. The nucleotide sequence is given as TGTGCCAGCAGCCAAGGGAGGGCTGGCGAGCAGTACTTC.